This passage covers 18 T cell receptor beta chains from one sample sequenced in a study of shared clonotypes between healthy human individuals. TCRdb's table, derived via immunoSEQ multiplex PCR, lists solely in-frame clones and lacks some. The sample records about half a million clones, around 80% being singletons. Sequencing was done on a sample of PBMCs. The receptors stem from a woman aged 35 to 49 in good health. Some clones in this sample may be carry-over from other donors' samples.

V is TRBV7-9 and J is TRBJ2-1; D perhaps matches TRBD1 (6 bases). Germline lookup yields CDR1 SEHNR and CDR2 FQNEAQ (reference sequence). The CDR3 runs to 11 residues. V lost 10 bases and J 7 bases, leaving 11 bases between the germline ends. CDR3 sequence: CATHQGNEQFF. CDR3 nucleotide sequence: TGTGCCACCCACCAGGGGAATGAGCAGTTCTTC.

The J gene is TRBJ2-1, the V gene TRBV30; D possibly matches TRBD1 or TRBD2 (5 bases each). The ends were cut back, 8 bases at V and 0 bases at J, with 8 bases in the middle. Germline V gene sequence: CDR1 GTSNPN, CDR2 SVGIG (reference sequence). There are 12 residues in the CDR3. This chain's CDR3 is CAGTLSYNEQFF. The CDR3 nucleotides are TGTGCCGGGACGCTCTCCTACAATGAGCAGTTCTTC.

The chain has TRBV4-1 and TRBJ1-2; 12 bases match TRBD1. The junction had 11 bases not matched to a gene; V was cut back by 3 bases and J by 6 bases. The CDR3 has 17 amino acids. Germline loops: CDR1 MGHRA, CDR2 YSYEKL. CDR3 coding DNA: TGCGCCAGCAGCCAGCGGAGGGGGGACAGGGGGCTGGATGGCTACACCTTC. This translates into CASSQRRGDRGLDGYTF.

The chain is built from TRBV30 and TRBJ2-5; D is perhaps TRBD1 (6 bases). Per the germline V gene, CDR1 is GTSNPN and CDR2 is SVGIG (reference sequence). V was trimmed by 0 bases and J by 5 bases, leaving 16 bases between them. This CDR3 spans 15 amino acids. This CDR3 is CAWSVGAGAGETQYF. The CDR3 nucleotides read TGTGCCTGGAGTGTAGGGGCAGGGGCAGGGGAGACCCAGTACTTC.

This rearrangement joins TRBV28 to TRBJ2-1; TRBD2 aligns across 9 bases. CDR1 and CDR2 (germline): MDHEN, SYDVKM. Trimming took 2 bases from V and 5 from J; bases not matched to a gene: 4. The CDR3 totals 15 residues. DNA for the CDR3: TGTGCCAGCAGTTTAGTAACTAGCGGGCACAATGAGCAGTTCTTC. Its translation: CASSLVTSGHNEQFF.

The chain links TRBV9 to TRBJ2-3, with 9 bases lining up with TRBD2. V shed 1 base, J shed 7 bases, and the junction held 1 base outside the gene matches. The CDR3 is 13 amino acids. Germline V gene lookup returns CDR1 SGDLS and CDR2 YYNGEE. The CDR3, as DNA: TGTGCCAGCAGCGTACCTAGCGGGAATACGCAGTATTTT. Its protein is CASSVPSGNTQYF.

The chain is built from TRBV9 and TRBJ1-2, with a possible D match to TRBD1 (5 bases). V dropped 3 bases and J dropped 4 bases, with 16 bases sitting between them. This CDR3 comprises 15 residues. Germline V gene sequence: CDR1 SGDLS, CDR2 YYNGEE. CDR3 loop: CASSARLGESYGYTF. The CDR3 DNA reads TGTGCCAGCAGCGCCCGTCTGGGGGAGAGCTATGGCTACACCTTC. The variable domain in full, completed from reference TRBV9 and TRBJ1-2, reads DSGVTQTPKHLITATGQRVTLRCSPRSGDLSVYWYQQSLDQGLQFLIQYYNGEERAKGNILERFSAQQFPDLHSELNLSSLELGDSALYFCASSARLGESYGYTFGSGTRLTVV.

This chain joins TRBV28 and TRBJ1-1; D uncertain. V lost 3 bases and J 4 bases, leaving 12 bases between the germline ends. The CDR3 has 14 amino acids. Germline assignment: CDR1 MDHEN and CDR2 SYDVKM. The CDR3 protein is CASSFLGSFTEAFF. In nucleotides, the CDR3 is TGTGCCAGCAGTTTTTTGGGCAGTTTCACTGAAGCTTTCTTT.

The V call is TRBV27, the J call TRBJ2-3; the D call may be TRBD1 or TRBD2 (6 bases each). The V gene's germline CDR1 is MNHEY and CDR2 SMNVEV (reference sequence). The V and J ends lost 4 bases and 1 base respectively, with 12 bases between them. The CDR3 extends over 15 amino acids. CDR3 bases: TGTGCCAGCAGTTGGGGGGCCGTTGGCACAGATACGCAGTATTTT. Encoded protein: CASSWGAVGTDTQYF.

J is TRBJ2-1 and V is TRBV2, with a possible D match to TRBD1 (6 bases). The CDR3 is 15 amino acids. The V and J ends lost 7 bases and 5 bases respectively, with 18 bases between them. The V gene's germline CDR1 is SNHLY and CDR2 FYNNEI. The CDR3 is CASTRATGNNNEQFF. The DNA for the CDR3 is TGTGCCAGCACCAGGGCTACAGGGAATAACAATGAGCAGTTCTTC. Looking up the rest from reference TRBV2 and TRBJ2-1 gives the full variable domain: EPEVTQTPSHQVTQMGQEVILRCVPISNHLYFYWYRQILGQKVEFLVSFYNNEISEKSEIFDDQFSVERPDGSNFTLKIRSTKLEDSAMYFCASTRATGNNNEQFFGPGTRLTVL.

The rearrangement joins TRBV28 to TRBJ2-1, with no clear D. The V end lost 6 bases, the J end lost 10 bases, and 10 bases lay between the germline ends. Germline V lookup: CDR1 MDHEN, CDR2 SYDVKM. The CDR3 runs to 11 residues. In DNA, the CDR3 is TGTGCCAGCAGGACGGCAGAGGAGCAGTTCTTC. It is translated as CASRTAEEQFF.

V is TRBV5-1 and J is TRBJ2-3; 13 bases map to TRBD2. This CDR3 is built from 19 residues. The germline gives CDR1 SGHRS, CDR2 YFSETQ. V gave up 4 bases and J gave up 0 bases; unmatched junction bases: 11. CDR3 protein: CASSLIGLAGAPSTDTQYF. The CDR3 DNA is TGCGCCAGCAGCCTGATTGGACTAGCGGGAGCCCCAAGCACAGATACGCAGTATTTT.

The J gene is TRBJ2-7, the V gene TRBV10-3; TRBD2 agrees at 12 bases. The germline gives CDR1 ENHRY, CDR2 SYGVKD. CDR3 length: 16 residues. V lost 3 bases, J lost 3 bases, and 6 bases stayed unmatched. The CDR3 reads CAISDQTSGSVYEQYF. The CDR3 DNA reads TGTGCCATCAGTGACCAGACTAGCGGGAGTGTCTACGAGCAGTACTTC.

This clone appeared a few times. The chain couples TRBV7-3 to TRBJ2-3, with 8 bases lining up with TRBD2. This CDR3 has 15 amino acids. Germline CDR1 and CDR2: SGHTA and FQGTGA. Trimming at V came to 5 bases and at J to 3 bases, leaving 7 bases not matched to a gene. The CDR3 coding sequence is TGTGCCAGCAGCCGTAGCGGGATGATAACAGATACGCAGTATTTT. Translating gives CASSRSGMITDTQYF.

The table lists this clone with many counts. In the same sample, other DNA sequences code for this CDR3. This rearrangement joins TRBV30 to TRBJ2-1; D remains ambiguous. Trimming removed 6 bases from V and 4 bases from J, with 13 bases in between. Germline assignment: CDR1 GTSNPN and CDR2 SVGIG (reference sequence). CDR3 length: 13 residues. The DNA for the CDR3 is TGTGCCTGTACAAGGGCTAGTTACAATGAGCAGTTCTTC. Amino acids: CACTRASYNEQFF.

This clone is a singleton in its sample. The V and J genes are TRBV10-3 and TRBJ2-3; TRBD2 agrees at 12 bases. The CDR3 extends over 16 amino acids. The V segment lost 2 bases and the J segment 0 bases; nucleotides outside the gene matches: 0. The germline CDR1 and CDR2 sequences are ENHRY and SYGVKD. In DNA form, the CDR3 reads TGTGCCATCAGTGAGGGACTAGCGGGAAGCACAGATACGCAGTATTTT. Its protein is CAISEGLAGSTDTQYF.

The V gene is TRBV4-3, the J gene TRBJ2-7; D not resolved. There are 14 residues in the CDR3. Germline V gene sequence: CDR1 LGHNA, CDR2 YSLEER. V was cut by 1 base and J by 4 bases, with 11 bases left in between. CDR3: CASSQGLRRYEQYF. CDR3 nucleotides: TGCGCCAGCAGCCAAGGCCTCCGAAGGTACGAGCAGTACTTC.

The V gene is TRBV6-1, the J gene TRBJ1-1, with 7 bases identical to TRBD1. Trimming removed 7 bases from V and 5 bases from J; junction bases left unmatched: 10. The CDR3 runs to 14 residues. CDR1 MNHNS and CDR2 SASEGT come from the germline V gene. Written as DNA, the CDR3 is TGTGCCAGCATCAACAGGGGCTCGGAGACTGAAGCTTTCTTT. It codes for CASINRGSETEAFF.